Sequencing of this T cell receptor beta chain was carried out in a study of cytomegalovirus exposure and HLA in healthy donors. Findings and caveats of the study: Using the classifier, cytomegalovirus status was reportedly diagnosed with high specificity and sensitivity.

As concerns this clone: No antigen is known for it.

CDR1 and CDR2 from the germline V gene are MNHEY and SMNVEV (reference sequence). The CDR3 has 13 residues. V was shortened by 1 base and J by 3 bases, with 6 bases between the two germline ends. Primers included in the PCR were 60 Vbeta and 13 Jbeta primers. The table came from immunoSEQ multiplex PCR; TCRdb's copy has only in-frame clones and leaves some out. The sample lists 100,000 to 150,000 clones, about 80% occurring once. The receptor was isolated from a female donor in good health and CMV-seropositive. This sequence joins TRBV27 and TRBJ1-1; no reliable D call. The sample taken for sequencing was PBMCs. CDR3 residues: CASSLYSYTEAFF. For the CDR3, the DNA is TGTGCCAGCAGTTTATACAGTTACACTGAAGCTTTCTTT.